One sample yielded the 25 T cell receptor beta chains listed below, sequenced in a study of blood T cells in healthy people across ages. PCR was performed a second time for roughly 7 to 12 cycles using a sample-barcoded 5' primer and a J-beta primer mix. TCRdb called the 5' RACE reads again in MiXCR, with one record for every CDR3 protein. The repertoire holds roughly 790,000 distinct CDR3 sequences, with about 42% as singletons. Source material: blood. The receptors were gathered from a woman aged 55-69 years in good health.

The chain couples TRBV7-2 to TRBJ2-2; no clear D gene. V dropped 3 bases and J dropped 6 bases, with 8 bases sitting between them. The CDR3 has 13 amino acids. CDR1 is SGHTA and CDR2 is FQGNSA in the germline V gene. CDR3 in amino acids: CASSFWDPGELFF. Here the CDR3 DNA reads TGTGCCAGCAGCTTTTGGGATCCCGGGGAGCTGTTTTTT.

The chain is built from TRBV12-3 or TRBV12-4 and TRBJ2-1; D gene ambiguous. Trimming cost V 6 bases and J 0 bases, with 12 bases left between them. The CDR3 runs to 15 residues. Written as DNA, the CDR3 is TGTGCCAGCAGCCCAATTGCGGCCTCCTACAATGAGCAGTTCTTC. Its translation: CASSPIAASYNEQFF.

The V call is TRBV2, the J call TRBJ2-1; 7 bases align to TRBD1. V gave up 6 bases and J gave up 12 bases; unmatched junction bases: 14. The CDR3 is 14 residues long. CDR1 is SNHLY and CDR2 is FYNNEI in the germline V gene. DNA for the CDR3: TGTGCCAGCAGGGCGAGGGGGCGCCGAGACGGGCAGTTCTTC. It is translated as CASRARGRRDGQFF.

This clonotype has a handful of counts. The chain links TRBV10-3 to TRBJ2-1; perhaps TRBD1 as D (6 bases). In germline, CDR1 is ENHRY, CDR2 SYGVKD. V was trimmed by 0 bases and J by 6 bases, leaving 6 bases between them. The length of the CDR3 is 13 residues. CDR3 sequence reads: CAISESGGNEQFF. As DNA, the CDR3 is TGTGCCATCAGTGAGTCAGGGGGCAATGAGCAGTTCTTC.

The chain carries TRBV30 and TRBJ1-2; 8 bases are shared with TRBD1. V lost 3 bases, J lost 5 bases, and 8 bases stayed unmatched. The CDR3 runs 14 residues. Germline assignment: CDR1 GTSNPN and CDR2 SVGIG (reference sequence). CDR3 nucleotides: TGTGCCTGGAGAGTATCAGGGGGCGGTTATGGCTACACCTTC. Residues: CAWRVSGGGYGYTF. Combining the CDR3 with reference TRBV30 and TRBJ1-2 gives the whole variable domain SQTIHQWPATLVQPVGSPLSLECTVEGTSNPNLYWYRQAAGRGLQLLFYSVGIGQISSEVPQNLSASRPQDRQFILSSKKLLLSDSGFYLCAWRVSGGGYGYTFGSGTRLTVV.

This clonotype came up a few times. The chain employs TRBV7-9 and TRBJ2-3, with a tentative D call TRBD2 (5 bases). Germline CDR1 and CDR2: SEHNR and FQNEAQ (reference sequence). The CDR3 runs 16 residues. V lost 4 bases and J 2 bases, leaving 16 bases between the germline ends. The CDR3 DNA reads TGTGCCAGCAGCTCCTCCAAGCGGACGTTCACAGATACGCAGTATTTT. Its translation is CASSSSKRTFTDTQYF.

This clonotype was recorded a few times. The CDR3: CSAEEAGGPNEQFF. The CDR3 coding sequence is TGCAGTGCAGAAGAAGCGGGAGGGCCGAATGAGCAGTTCTTC. This chain uses TRBV20-1 with TRBJ2-1, with 10 bases lining up with TRBD2. The germline V gene encodes CDR1 DFQATT and CDR2 SNEGSKA (reference sequence). Trimming at V came to 6 bases and at J to 7 bases, leaving 9 bases not matched to a gene. The CDR3 is 14 amino acids.

The rearrangement joins TRBV29-1 to TRBJ2-5; 7 nucleotides agree with TRBD1. This CDR3 region has 14 residues. Losses at the gene ends were 7 bases for V and 7 bases for J; bases not matched to a gene: 15. The V gene's germline CDR1 is SQVTM and CDR2 ANQGSEA. The CDR3 region is CSADEQGPPGTQYF. DNA for the CDR3: TGCAGCGCCGACGAACAGGGGCCGCCAGGGACCCAGTACTTC.

CDR3 sequence reads: CASKLSGVSYEQYF. DNA of the CDR3: TGTGCCAGCAAGCTTAGCGGGGTCTCCTACGAGCAGTACTTC. V is TRBV6-5 and J is TRBJ2-5; TRBD2 agrees at 8 bases. TRBJ2-7 explains the end of the DNA better; the J call may be wrong. The CDR3 totals 14 residues. CDR1 and CDR2 (germline): MNHEY, SVGAGI.

The rearrangement links TRBV6-2 or TRBV6-3 to TRBJ2-3; 9 positions match TRBD1. Trimming at V came to 7 bases and at J to 2 bases, leaving 10 bases not matched to a gene. Germline CDR1 MNHEY, CDR2 SVGEGT. There are 16 residues in the CDR3. The CDR3 DNA reads as TGTGCCAGCACCGGCCGGGACAGGGTATCCACAGATACGCAGTATTTT. It codes for CASTGRDRVSTDTQYF.

This chain joins TRBV25-1 and TRBJ2-1; D not certain. Per germline, CDR1 MGHDK and CDR2 SYGVNS. Deletions cut 3 bases from V and 2 bases from J, with 8 bases between. There are 14 residues in the CDR3. The CDR3 DNA reads as TGTGCCAGCAGTGATACACGGGCCTACAATGAGCAGTTCTTC. Protein: CASSDTRAYNEQFF.

This clonotype has just a few counts. The chain joins TRBV20-1 to TRBJ2-3; 10 bases fit TRBD2. The CDR3 extends over 15 amino acids. CDR1 and CDR2 from the germline V gene are DFQATT and SNEGSKA (reference sequence). V shed 3 bases and J 1 base; nucleotides not matched to a gene: 4. The CDR3 protein is CSASSLAGGTDTQYF. The CDR3 DNA follows: TGCAGTGCTAGTAGCCTAGCGGGAGGCACAGATACGCAGTATTTT.

Notes on this clonotype: A read error may be the cause here, since a much bigger clone is one base away. The CDR3 region is CTSRREAAVYEQYF. CDR3 nucleotide sequence: TGTACCAGCAGGAGGGAGGCGGCTGTCTACGAGCAGTACTTC. The rearrangement links TRBV6-2 or TRBV6-3 to TRBJ2-7; tentatively, D is TRBD2 (6 bases). Germline V lookup: CDR1 MNHEY, CDR2 SVGEGT. The CDR3 consists of 14 residues.

This clonotype has a handful of counts. The rearrangement links TRBV7-9 to TRBJ2-1; TRBD2 agrees at 10 bases. V lost 1 base and J lost 9; bases outside the gene matches: 6. The CDR3 is made up of 15 amino acids. Germline CDR1 SEHNR, CDR2 FQNEAQ (reference sequence). CDR3 DNA sequence: TGTGCCAGCAGCTTAGGCCTAGCGGGAGATACTGAGCAGTTCTTC. This codes for CASSLGLAGDTEQFF.

This chain uses TRBV6-5 with TRBJ1-2; weak D call: TRBD1 (6 bases). The CDR3 is 16 amino acids. Germline V gene data show CDR1 as MNHEY and CDR2 as SVGAGI. The V and J ends lost 5 bases and 1 base respectively, with 17 bases between them. CDR3 in DNA: TGTGCCAGCAGTCCGAGGTGGACAGAGTTTAACTATGGCTACACCTTC. Translated: CASSPRWTEFNYGYTF.

The rearrangement joins TRBV9 to TRBJ2-1, with D possibly being TRBD1 or TRBD2 (6 bases each). This CDR3 is built from 14 residues. Germline lookup yields CDR1 SGDLS and CDR2 YYNGEE. The V end was cut by 3 bases, the J end by 8 bases, with 15 bases between. CDR3 protein: CASSGTQGGDEQFF. The DNA of the CDR3 is TGTGCCAGCAGCGGGACACAGGGAGGCGATGAGCAGTTCTTC. The full variable domain, in which reference TRBV9 and TRBJ2-1 provide the parts outside the CDR3, is DSGVTQTPKHLITATGQRVTLRCSPRSGDLSVYWYQQSLDQGLQFLIQYYNGEERAKGNILERFSAQQFPDLHSELNLSSLELGDSALYFCASSGTQGGDEQFFGPGTRLTVL.

V gene TRBV27 combines with J gene TRBJ2-3; 10 bases align to TRBD2. The ends lost 1 base at V and 1 base at J; junction bases unmatched: 11. The germline V gene has CDR1 MNHEY and CDR2 SMNVEV (reference sequence). The CDR3 spans 19 residues. The CDR3 DNA reads TGTGCCAGCAGTTTATTAGGGCTAGCGGGAGAGATGGGCACAGATACGCAGTATTTT. Translating it yields CASSLLGLAGEMGTDTQYF.

The chain employs TRBV29-1 and TRBJ2-5; either TRBD1 or TRBD2 may supply D (5 bases each). The CDR3 covers 13 residues. Germline CDR1 and CDR2: SQVTM and ANQGSEA. V lost 7 bases, J lost 1 base, and 13 bases lay in between. The CDR3 is CSAGTAIQETQYF. CDR3 nucleotides: TGCAGCGCGGGGACGGCAATCCAAGAGACCCAGTACTTC.

This clonotype was observed at least ten times. The chain recombines TRBV7-9 with TRBJ2-7, with D tentatively TRBD1 (6 bases). The V and J ends lost 4 bases and 1 base respectively, with 11 bases between them. The CDR3 loop spans 14 amino acids. The V gene's germline CDR1 is SEHNR and CDR2 FQNEAQ (reference sequence). The chain's CDR3 is CASSSMQGSYEQYF. CDR3 in DNA: TGTGCCAGCAGCTCCATGCAGGGGTCCTACGAGCAGTACTTC. Full variable domain (remainder filled in from reference TRBV7-9 and TRBJ2-7): DTGVSQNPRHKITKRGQNVTFRCDPISEHNRLYWYRQTLGQGPEFLTYFQNEAQLEKSRLLSDRFSAERPKGSFSTLEIQRTEQGDSAMYLCASSSMQGSYEQYFGPGTRLTVT.

This clonotype was found a few times. This chain connects TRBV20-1 to TRBJ2-1; TRBD2 agrees at 12 bases. J lost 6 bases, V lost 3 bases, and 9 bases had no gene match. The CDR3 is made up of 16 amino acids. The V gene's germline CDR1 is DFQATT and CDR2 SNEGSKA (reference sequence). CDR3 region: CSARTSGSLVGNEQFF. CDR3 sequence (DNA): TGCAGTGCTAGGACTAGCGGGAGTTTGGTCGGCAATGAGCAGTTCTTC.

The chain joins TRBV6-5 to TRBJ2-4; D might be TRBD1 (6 bases). The J call may be in error: the DNA end matches TRBJ2-7 better. Germline assignment: CDR1 MNHEY and CDR2 SVGAGI. The CDR3 is 13 amino acids. The CDR3 sequence is CASSRGHRYEQYF. CDR3 nucleotide sequence: TGTGCCAGTTCCCGGGGACACCGTTACGAGCAGTACTTC.

The chain combines TRBV20-1 with TRBJ2-7; 15 bases fit TRBD2. The end of the DNA is better explained by TRBJ2-5, so the J call may be wrong. The CDR3 length is 15 residues. CDR1 is DFQATT, CDR2 SNEGSKA, per germline (reference sequence). The CDR3 coding sequence is TGCAGTGCTGGGACTAGCGGGAGGAGTCAAGAGACCCAGTACTTC. Protein sequence: CSAGTSGRSQETQYF.

Details on this clonotype: The junction departs from germline at one end; a sequencing error may be responsible. This sequence joins TRBV4-2 and TRBJ2-1; the D gene is possibly TRBD1 (5 bases). Germline CDR1 is LGHNA and CDR2 is YNFKEQ. CDR3 length: 12 residues. CDR3 DNA: TGTGCCGGCAGGGATATATCGGTTGAGCAGTTCTTC. Its translation: CAGRDISVEQFF.

Concerning this clonotype itself: A much larger clone sits a single nucleotide away, making a read error possible. The rearrangement links TRBV10-3 to TRBJ2-5, with 10 bases that match TRBD1. The germline CDR1 and CDR2 sequences are ENHRY and SYGVKD. After removal of 4 bases from V and 5 bases from J, the junction contained 7 bases not matched to a gene. The CDR3 is 15 amino acids. The CDR3 loop reads CAISGRDRGQETQYF. The CDR3 nucleotides are TGTGCCATCAGTGGACGGGACAGGGGTCAGGAGACCCAGTACTTC.

This chain links TRBV24-1 with TRBJ2-1; D is possibly TRBD1 or TRBD2 (5 bases each). CDR1 and CDR2 (germline): KGHDR, SFDVKD. The CDR3 contains 15 residues. V was cut by 1 base and J by 7 bases, with 13 bases left in between. CDR3 in DNA: TGTGCCACCAGTGATTTAAGAGGGGCAGGGAATGAGCAGTTCTTC. This gives the protein CATSDLRGAGNEQFF.